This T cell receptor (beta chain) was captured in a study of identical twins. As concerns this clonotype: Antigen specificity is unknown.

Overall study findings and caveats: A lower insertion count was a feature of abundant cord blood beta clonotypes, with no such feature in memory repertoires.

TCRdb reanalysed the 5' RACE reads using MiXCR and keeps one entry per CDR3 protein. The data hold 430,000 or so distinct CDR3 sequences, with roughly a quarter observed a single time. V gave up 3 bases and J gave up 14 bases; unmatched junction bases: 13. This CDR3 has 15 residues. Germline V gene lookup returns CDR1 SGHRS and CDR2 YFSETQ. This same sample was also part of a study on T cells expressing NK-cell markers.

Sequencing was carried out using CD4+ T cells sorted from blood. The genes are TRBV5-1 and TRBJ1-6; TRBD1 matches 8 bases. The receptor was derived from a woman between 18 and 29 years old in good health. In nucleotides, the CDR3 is TGCGCCAGCAGCTGGGGAACAGGGGGAGGCTCTACCCTCCACTTT. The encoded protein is CASSWGTGGGSTLHF.